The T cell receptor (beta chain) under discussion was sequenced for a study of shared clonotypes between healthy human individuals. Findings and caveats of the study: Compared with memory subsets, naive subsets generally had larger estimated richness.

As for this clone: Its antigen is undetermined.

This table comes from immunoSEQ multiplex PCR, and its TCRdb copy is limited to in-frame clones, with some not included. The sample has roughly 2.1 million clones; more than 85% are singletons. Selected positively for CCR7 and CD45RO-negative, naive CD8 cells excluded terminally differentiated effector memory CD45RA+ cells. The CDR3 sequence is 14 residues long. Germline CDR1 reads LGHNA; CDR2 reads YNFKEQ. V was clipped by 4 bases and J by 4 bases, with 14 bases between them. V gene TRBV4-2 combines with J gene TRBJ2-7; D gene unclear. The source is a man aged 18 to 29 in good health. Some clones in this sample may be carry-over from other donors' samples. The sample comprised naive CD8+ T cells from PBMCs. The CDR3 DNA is TGTGCCAGCAGCCTCGGGTCTCCGAGGTACGAGCAGTACTTC. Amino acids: CASSLGSPRYEQYF.